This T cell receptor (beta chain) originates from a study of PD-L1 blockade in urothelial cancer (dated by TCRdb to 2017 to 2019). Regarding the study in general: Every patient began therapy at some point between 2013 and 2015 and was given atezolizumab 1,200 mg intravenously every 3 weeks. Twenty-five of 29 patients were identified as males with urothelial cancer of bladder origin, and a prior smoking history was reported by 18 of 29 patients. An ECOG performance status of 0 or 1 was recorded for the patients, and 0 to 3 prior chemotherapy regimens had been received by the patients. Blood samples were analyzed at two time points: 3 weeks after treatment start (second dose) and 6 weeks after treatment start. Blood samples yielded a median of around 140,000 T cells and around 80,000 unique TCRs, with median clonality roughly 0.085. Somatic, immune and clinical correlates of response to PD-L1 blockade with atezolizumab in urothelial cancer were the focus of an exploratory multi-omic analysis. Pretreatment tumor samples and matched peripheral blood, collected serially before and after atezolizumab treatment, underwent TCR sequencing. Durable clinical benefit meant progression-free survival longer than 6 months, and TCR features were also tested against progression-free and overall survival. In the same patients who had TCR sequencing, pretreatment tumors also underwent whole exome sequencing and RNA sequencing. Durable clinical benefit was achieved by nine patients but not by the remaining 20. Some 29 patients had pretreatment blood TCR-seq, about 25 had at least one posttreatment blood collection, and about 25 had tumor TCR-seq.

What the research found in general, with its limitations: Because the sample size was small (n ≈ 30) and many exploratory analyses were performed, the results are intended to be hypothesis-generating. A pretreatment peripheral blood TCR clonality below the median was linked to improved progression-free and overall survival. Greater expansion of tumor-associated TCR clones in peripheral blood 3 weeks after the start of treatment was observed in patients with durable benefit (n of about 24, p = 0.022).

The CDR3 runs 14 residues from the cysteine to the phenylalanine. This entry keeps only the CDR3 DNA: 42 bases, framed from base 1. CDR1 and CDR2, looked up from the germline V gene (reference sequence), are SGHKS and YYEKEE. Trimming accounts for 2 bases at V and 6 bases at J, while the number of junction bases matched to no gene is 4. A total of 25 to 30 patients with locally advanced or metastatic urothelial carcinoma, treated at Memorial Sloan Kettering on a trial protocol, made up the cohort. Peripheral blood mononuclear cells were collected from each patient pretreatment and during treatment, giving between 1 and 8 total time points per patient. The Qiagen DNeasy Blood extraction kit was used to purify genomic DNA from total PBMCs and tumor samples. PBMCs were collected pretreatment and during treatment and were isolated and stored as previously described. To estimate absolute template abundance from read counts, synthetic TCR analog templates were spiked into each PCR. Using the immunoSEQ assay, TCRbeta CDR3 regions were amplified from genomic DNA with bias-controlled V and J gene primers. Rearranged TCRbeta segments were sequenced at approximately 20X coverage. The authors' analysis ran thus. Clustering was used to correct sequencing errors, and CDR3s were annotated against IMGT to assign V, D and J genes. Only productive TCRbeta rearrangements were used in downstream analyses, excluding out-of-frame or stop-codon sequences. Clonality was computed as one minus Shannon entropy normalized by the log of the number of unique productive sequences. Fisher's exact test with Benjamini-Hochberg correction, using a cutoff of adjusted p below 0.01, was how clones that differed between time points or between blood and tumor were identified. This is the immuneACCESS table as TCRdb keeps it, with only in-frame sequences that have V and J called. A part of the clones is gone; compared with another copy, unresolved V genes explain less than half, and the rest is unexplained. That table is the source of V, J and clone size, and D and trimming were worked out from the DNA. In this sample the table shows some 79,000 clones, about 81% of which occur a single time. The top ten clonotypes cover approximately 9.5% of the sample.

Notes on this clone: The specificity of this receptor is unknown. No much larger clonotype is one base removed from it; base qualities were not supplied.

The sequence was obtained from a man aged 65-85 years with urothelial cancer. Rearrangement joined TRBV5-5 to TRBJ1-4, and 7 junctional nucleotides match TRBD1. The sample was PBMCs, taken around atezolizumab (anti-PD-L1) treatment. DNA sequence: TGTGCCAGCAGCTTCCGGGACAGCTATGAAAAACTGTTTTTT. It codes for CASSFRDSYEKLFF.